This TCR beta chain was sequenced in a study of blood T cell repertoires in COVID-19. The CDR3 covers 16 residues. V gave up 4 bases and J gave up 4 bases, with 14 bases separating them. Germline values: CDR1 MNHNY, CDR2 SVGAGI (reference sequence). TCRdb's table, derived via immunoSEQ multiplex PCR, lists solely in-frame clones and lacks some. The table records around 170,000 clones, less than 90% of them present only once. This clonotype was sampled from a woman aged 40 to 50 with acute or convalescent COVID-19. V is TRBV6-6 and J is TRBJ2-6; D unclear. Specimen: peripheral blood. The CDR3 region has the DNA TGTGCCAGCAGTTCACCTCCAGGCGCAGGGGCCAACGTCCTGACTTTC. Encoded protein: CASSSPPGAGANVLTF.